This T cell receptor (beta chain) was captured in a study of blood T cell repertoires in COVID-19. The CDR3 is 13 residues long. The germline V gene encodes CDR1 MNHEY and CDR2 SMNVEV (reference sequence). V lost 3 bases and J 4 bases, leaving 9 bases between the germline ends. How the authors handled the data: Estimation of nucleated cell counts relied on the amplification of reference gene primers. The table came from immunoSEQ multiplex PCR; TCRdb's copy has only in-frame clones and leaves some out. The D gene and trimming were derived from the DNA, and the V and J assignments and clone size from that table. The table includes 200,000 to 250,000 clones, 86% detected once.

This chain connects TRBV27 to TRBJ1-2; the D gene is possibly TRBD1 (5 bases). The receptor's source is a man aged 30-40 years who had recovered from COVID-19. The sample was peripheral blood. CDR3: CASSFAGTYGYTF. In DNA, the CDR3 is TGTGCCAGCAGTTTTGCGGGGACCTATGGCTACACCTTC.